This entry lists 9 T cell receptor beta chains sequenced from one sample in a study of T cells in Graves' hyperthyroidism and ophthalmopathy. TCR beta CDR3 regions were amplified from RNA. RT-PCR in the first round (using the HTBI primer set) targeted the TCR CDR3. TCRdb used MiXCR to reprocess the multiplex PCR reads, holding one entry per CDR3 protein. The profile shows approximately 740,000 distinct CDR3 sequences, about 15% of them singletons. The sequenced sample consisted of blood. The receptors were sampled from a woman under 30 with Graves' hyperthyroidism.

This clonotype was found a few times. V gene TRBV29-1 combines with J gene TRBJ2-7; TRBD1 or TRBD2 may be the D gene (5 bases each). Germline lookup yields CDR1 SQVTM and CDR2 ANQGSEA. The CDR3 sequence is 13 residues long. Trimming removed 5 bases at V and 3 bases at J, with 14 bases between. The DNA of the CDR3 is TGCAGCGTTTGGGGACCCAACGACTACGAGCAGTACTTC. It specifies CSVWGPNDYEQYF.

J is TRBJ2-7 and V is TRBV7-8, with TRBD2 as a possible D gene (5 bases). This CDR3 region has 14 residues. Germline loops: CDR1 SGHVS, CDR2 FQNEAQ. V was shortened by 6 bases and J by 2 bases, with 14 bases between the two germline ends. The DNA for the CDR3 is TGTGCCAGCAGGGCTCTCGGACTGGCCTACGAGCAGTACTTC. Residues: CASRALGLAYEQYF.

This chain connects TRBV7-2 to TRBJ2-3, with D possibly TRBD1 on 6 matching bases. CDR1 is SGHTA, CDR2 FQGNSA, per germline. The CDR3 contains 17 residues. The ends were cut back, 4 bases at V and 2 bases at J, with 19 bases in the middle. The CDR3 bases are TGTGCCAGCAGCTCCCCCCGTCAGGGGCCCAACACAGATACGCAGTATTTT. Protein: CASSSPRQGPNTDTQYF.

This clonotype was observed at least ten times. The chain couples TRBV7-9 to TRBJ2-1, with D perhaps matching TRBD1 or TRBD2 (5 bases each). The V and J ends lost 6 bases and 8 bases respectively, with 23 bases between them. Germline V CDR1 and CDR2: SEHNR, FQNEAQ (reference sequence). The CDR3 spans 16 residues. CDR3 coding DNA: TGTGCCAGCAGAGAACGGTGGGACGGGCTTAGGGATGAGCAGTTCTTC. It specifies CASRERWDGLRDEQFF.

This clonotype was detected only once. Being one base from a much bigger clone, this may be a read error. The CDR3 end shows no conserved phenylalanine or tryptophan, and so a read error is likely. CDR3 loop: CATPRQEQNTGELFS. The DNA for the CDR3 is TGTGCCACGCCGCGGCAGGAGCAGAACACCGGGGAGCTGTTTTCT. V gene TRBV7-9 combines with J gene TRBJ2-2, with D hard to call. V was trimmed by 10 bases and J by 1 base, leaving 16 bases between them. The CDR3 covers 15 residues. The germline gives CDR1 SEHNR, CDR2 FQNEAQ (reference sequence).

At least ten counts were recorded for this clonotype. The CDR3 is CASSSTSGRPSYEQYF. The CDR3 nucleotides are TGTGCCAGCAGCTCGACTAGCGGGAGGCCATCCTACGAGCAGTACTTC. The rearrangement links TRBV13 to TRBJ2-7; 13 bases align to TRBD2. The CDR3 covers 16 residues. Looked up from germline, CDR1 is PRHDT and CDR2 is FYEKMQ (reference sequence). V trimming: 4 bases; J trimming: 1 base; junction bases outside the gene matches: 4.

J is TRBJ1-5 and V is TRBV4-1, with 8 positions matching TRBD1. Germline CDR1 reads MGHRA; CDR2 reads YSYEKL. The CDR3 is 16 amino acids. V lost 0 bases, J lost 4 bases, and 5 bases stayed unmatched. The CDR3 coding sequence is TGCGCCAGCAGCCAAGATTGGGGGACAGGAAATCAGCCCCAGCATTTT. Amino acid sequence: CASSQDWGTGNQPQHF.

This clonotype was picked up many times. The chain employs TRBV7-6 and TRBJ2-7; no firm D call. The germline V gene encodes CDR1 SGHVS and CDR2 FNYEAQ. V was clipped by 5 bases and J by 2 bases, with 13 bases between them. The CDR3 consists of 14 residues. The CDR3 DNA sequence: TGTGCCAGCAGCACCGAGCGCGCCGCCTACGAGCAGTACTTC. It is translated as CASSTERAAYEQYF.

The chain has TRBV24-1 and TRBJ1-1; unclear D gene. V was clipped by 0 bases and J by 0 bases, with 1 base between them. Germline V gene data show CDR1 as KGHDR and CDR2 as SFDVKD. The CDR3 consists of 13 residues. For the CDR3, the DNA is TGTGCCACCAGTGATTTGTTGAACACTGAAGCTTTCTTT. It is translated as CATSDLLNTEAFF.